This T cell receptor (beta chain) stems from a study of immune cell composition in non-small cell lung cancer. Study findings and constraints: Smoking pack-years did not significantly correlate with tumour TCR-beta clonality. Top 10 clone scores and clonality were higher in squamous than adenocarcinoma. Shared sequences between tumour-reactive and dominant in vivo clones were not proven.

Produced via immunoSEQ multiplex PCR; TCRdb's table is partial and in-frame only. This sample yields 14,000 to 15,000 clones, of which 69% are seen a single time; approximately 8.3% belongs to the top ten. V was pared by 4 bases and J by 0 bases, with 10 bases between. Germline CDR1 is MGHRA and CDR2 is YSYEKL. The CDR3 length is 15 residues. With regard to this clone: The antigen remains unidentified.

V is TRBV4-1 and J is TRBJ1-5; D may be TRBD1 (6 bases). Sequences were obtained from lung tumor tissue. The sequence was obtained from a human donor with non-small cell lung cancer. The CDR3 sequence is CASSPDSNSNQPQHF. CDR3 nucleotide sequence: TGCGCCAGCAGCCCGGACAGCAATAGCAATCAGCCCCAGCATTTT.